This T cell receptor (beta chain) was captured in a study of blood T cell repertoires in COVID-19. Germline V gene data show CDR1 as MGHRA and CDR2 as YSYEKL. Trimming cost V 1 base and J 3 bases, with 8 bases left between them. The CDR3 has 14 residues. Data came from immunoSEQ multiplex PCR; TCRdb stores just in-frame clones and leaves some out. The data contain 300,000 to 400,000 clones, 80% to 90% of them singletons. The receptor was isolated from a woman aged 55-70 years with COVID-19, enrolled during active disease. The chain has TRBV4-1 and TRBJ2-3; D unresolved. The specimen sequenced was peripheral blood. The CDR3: CASSQVGQTDTQYF. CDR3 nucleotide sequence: TGCGCCAGCAGCCAAGTGGGCCAGACAGATACGCAGTATTTT.